The 17 T cell receptor beta chains presented below share a single source sample, sequenced in a study of identical twins. TCRdb reanalysed the 5' RACE reads using MiXCR and keeps one entry per CDR3 protein. The table lists some 500,000 distinct CDR3 sequences, roughly an eighth of them singletons, with 0.8% to 1% in the top ten. The sample was also reused in another study, on yellow fever vaccine responses in identical twins.

The material sequenced was CD4+ T cells sorted from blood. Receptor source: a woman between 18 and 29 years old in good health.

This clonotype was observed at least ten times. The chain employs TRBV7-8 and TRBJ2-7; maybe TRBD2 (5 bases). Germline V gene sequence: CDR1 SGHVS, CDR2 FQNEAQ. This CDR3 has 15 residues. The V end was cut by 5 bases, the J end by 3 bases, with 17 bases between. The CDR3 DNA is TGTGCCAGCAGCGAAGCAGAGGGAAAGGACTACGAGCAGTACTTC. This translates into CASSEAEGKDYEQYF. Using reference TRBV7-8 and TRBJ2-7 for the parts outside the CDR3, the full variable domain is GAGVSQSPRYKVAKRGQDVALRCDPISGHVSLFWYQQALGQGPEFLTYFQNEAQLDKSGLPSDRFFAERPEGSVSTLKIQRTQQEDSAVYLCASSEAEGKDYEQYFGPGTRLTVT.

V gene TRBV18 combines with J gene TRBJ2-1, with TRBD2 matching over 8 bases. This CDR3 is 14 amino acids long. CDR1 and CDR2 from the germline V gene are KGHSH and LQKENI. V gave up 3 bases and J gave up 5 bases; unmatched junction bases: 3. CDR3 bases: TGTGCCAGCTCACCGGGACTAGGTCACAATGAGCAGTTCTTC. Translation: CASSPGLGHNEQFF.

In its sample, this clonotype was seen a few times. In DNA, the CDR3 is TGTGCCAGCAGTAAACAGGGAGTATACGAGCAGTACTTC. Translation: CASSKQGVYEQYF. J is TRBJ2-7 and V is TRBV25-1, with D tentatively TRBD1 (6 bases). CDR3 length equals 13 residues. Germline CDR1 reads MGHDK; CDR2 reads SYGVNS. V was clipped by 5 bases and J by 4 bases, with 12 bases between them.

In DNA form, the CDR3 reads TGTGCCAGCAGTGCCGGGGGGGCGTGGCTTGAGCAGTTCTTC. Residues: CASSAGGAWLEQFF. J is TRBJ2-1 and V is TRBV6-1; 8 bases line up with TRBD2. Germline CDR1 MNHNS, CDR2 SASEGT. Trimming cost V 4 bases and J 9 bases; bases outside gene matches: 8. The CDR3 sequence is 14 residues long.

The V gene is TRBV6-5, the J gene TRBJ2-1; 10 nucleotides line up with TRBD2. Germline V gene sequence: CDR1 MNHEY, CDR2 SVGAGI. Unmatched junction bases numbered 5, after V lost 2 bases and J lost 7 bases. The CDR3 is 15 amino acids. The CDR3 DNA sequence: TGTGCCAGCAGTTACGTAGCGGGGGGAGGGAATGAGCAGTTCTTC. Translated: CASSYVAGGGNEQFF.

This clonotype was counted a few times. V and J are TRBV7-8 and TRBJ1-3, with 11 bases identical to TRBD1. The CDR3 is 15 amino acids. V lost 5 bases and J lost 2; bases outside the gene matches: 2. Germline-derived CDR1 and CDR2 are SGHVS and FQNEAQ. The CDR3 bases are TGTGCCAGCAGCGGACAGGGGGCGCCTGGAAACACCATATATTTT. Translated: CASSGQGAPGNTIYF.

This clonotype has at least ten counts. The chain combines TRBV12-3 or TRBV12-4 with TRBJ1-4, with 7 bases matching TRBD1. V lost 5 bases and J lost 3; bases outside the gene matches: 6. This CDR3 has 15 residues. The CDR3 loop reads CASSGTGTANEKLFF. The CDR3 DNA reads as TGTGCCAGCAGTGGGACCGGGACAGCTAATGAAAAACTGTTTTTT.

This clonotype was seen more than once but under ten times. This rearrangement joins TRBV6-2 or TRBV6-3 to TRBJ2-1, with D tentatively TRBD2 (6 bases). Per the germline V gene, CDR1 is MNHEY and CDR2 is SVGEGT. With 5 bases removed from V and 5 bases from J, the gap between germline ends came to 13 bases. The CDR3 covers 14 residues. CDR3 sequence reads: CASSPGTLNNEQFF. The CDR3 bases are TGTGCCAGCAGTCCCGGGACTCTAAACAATGAGCAGTTCTTC.

The rearrangement uses TRBV6-2 or TRBV6-3 and TRBJ2-3; tentatively, D is TRBD2 (6 bases). CDR1 and CDR2 (germline): MNHEY, SVGEGT. Between the trimmed V and J ends, which lost 3 bases and 4 bases, there was a span of 14 bases. There are 15 residues in the CDR3. CDR3 bases: TGTGCCAGCAGTTATTCGGGAGTTGATCCAGATACGCAGTATTTT. It yields the protein CASSYSGVDPDTQYF.

V gene TRBV20-1 combines with J gene TRBJ2-3; D unclear. Trimming shortened V by 2 bases and J by 0 bases, and 12 bases separated the two germline ends. Germline CDR1 is DFQATT and CDR2 is SNEGSKA (reference sequence). The CDR3 length is 15 residues. The CDR3, as DNA: TGCAGTGCTAGAACAGACACTTATAGCACAGATACGCAGTATTTT. Translating gives CSARTDTYSTDTQYF.

This clonotype was found a few times. The V call is TRBV27, the J call TRBJ2-7; possibly TRBD2 for D (6 bases). The V end was cut by 8 bases, the J end by 4 bases, with 12 bases between. The germline gives CDR1 MNHEY, CDR2 SMNVEV (reference sequence). The CDR3 has 12 amino acids. The CDR3 sequence is CASRDWVYEQYF. The CDR3 DNA reads TGTGCCAGCCGGGACTGGGTGTACGAGCAGTACTTC.

This clonotype was recorded a few times. This sequence joins TRBV2 and TRBJ2-2; 11 bases fit TRBD1. V trimming: 6 bases; J trimming: 6 bases; junction bases outside the gene matches: 6. This CDR3 has 15 amino acids. Germline CDR1 is SNHLY and CDR2 is FYNNEI. CDR3 in amino acids: CASRKPGQGAGELFF. As DNA, the CDR3 is TGTGCCAGCAGAAAACCGGGACAGGGGGCCGGGGAGCTGTTTTTT.

The chain is built from TRBV2 and TRBJ2-1; a weak D match, TRBD2 (6 bases). Trimming cost V 5 bases and J 3 bases, with 14 bases left between them. CDR1 is SNHLY, CDR2 FYNNEI, per germline. The CDR3 runs 15 residues. The CDR3 DNA reads TGTGCCAGCAGTACGGGGCGGGGTAGCTACAATGAGCAGTTCTTC. Translation: CASSTGRGSYNEQFF.

Only a few counts were recorded for this clonotype. The chain couples TRBV5-6 to TRBJ2-1, with D possibly matching TRBD1 (5 bases). Deletions cut 4 bases from V and 11 bases from J, with 16 bases between. This CDR3 region has 13 residues. The germline V gene encodes CDR1 SGHDT and CDR2 YYEEEE. The CDR3 sequence: CASSTKGNTQQFF. The CDR3, as DNA: TGTGCCAGCAGCACCAAGGGGAACACTCAGCAGTTCTTC.

This clonotype was observed many times. The rearrangement joins TRBV5-1 to TRBJ1-5; 7 positions match TRBD1. CDR1 and CDR2 (germline): SGHRS, YFSETQ. The CDR3 is made up of 14 amino acids. Unmatched junction bases numbered 6, after V lost 0 bases and J lost 9 bases. DNA for the CDR3: TGCGCCAGCAGCTTGGCATCGGGACAGTGGCCCCAGCATTTT. Translation gives CASSLASGQWPQHF. Together with reference TRBV5-1 and TRBJ1-5, the CDR3 gives the full variable domain: KAGVTQTPRYLIKTRGQQVTLSCSPISGHRSVSWYQQTPGQGLQFLFEYFSETQRNKGNFPGRFSGRQFSNSRSEMNVSTLELGDSALYLCASSLASGQWPQHFGDGTRLSIL.

This sequence joins TRBV11-2 and TRBJ2-1; no reliable D call. The ends were cut back, 1 base at V and 6 bases at J, with 10 bases in the middle. Per the germline V gene, CDR1 is SGHAT and CDR2 is FQNNGV. CDR3 length equals 14 residues. The CDR3 spells CASSLVIWGNEQFF. CDR3 DNA: TGTGCCAGCAGCTTAGTCATCTGGGGCAATGAGCAGTTCTTC.

This clonotype has ten or more counts. V usage is TRBV7-8 and J usage is TRBJ2-7; D might be TRBD2 (5 bases). The ends were cut back, 5 bases at V and 4 bases at J, with 21 bases in the middle. The CDR3 runs 16 residues. Germline-derived CDR1 and CDR2 are SGHVS and FQNEAQ. Here the CDR3 reads CASSQEGLPAAYEQYF. CDR3 DNA: TGTGCCAGCAGCCAAGAAGGACTCCCCGCGGCTTACGAGCAGTACTTC.